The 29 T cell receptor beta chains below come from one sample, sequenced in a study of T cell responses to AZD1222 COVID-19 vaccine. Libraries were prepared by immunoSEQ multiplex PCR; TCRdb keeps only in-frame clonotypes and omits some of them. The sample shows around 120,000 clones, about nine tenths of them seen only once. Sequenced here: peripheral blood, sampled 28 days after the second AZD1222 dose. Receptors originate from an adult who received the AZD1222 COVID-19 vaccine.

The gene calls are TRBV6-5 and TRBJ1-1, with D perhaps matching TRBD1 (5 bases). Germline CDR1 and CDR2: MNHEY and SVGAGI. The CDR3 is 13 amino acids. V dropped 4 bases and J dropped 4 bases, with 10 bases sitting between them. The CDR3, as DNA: TGTGCCAGCAGTTCCACCAGGGTCACTGAAGCTTTCTTT. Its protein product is CASSSTRVTEAFF.

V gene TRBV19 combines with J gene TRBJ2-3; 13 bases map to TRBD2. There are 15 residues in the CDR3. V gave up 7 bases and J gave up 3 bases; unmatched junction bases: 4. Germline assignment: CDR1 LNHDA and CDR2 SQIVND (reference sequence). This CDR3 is CASTWTSGSTDTQYF. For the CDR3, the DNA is TGTGCCAGTACCTGGACTAGCGGGAGTACAGATACGCAGTATTTT.

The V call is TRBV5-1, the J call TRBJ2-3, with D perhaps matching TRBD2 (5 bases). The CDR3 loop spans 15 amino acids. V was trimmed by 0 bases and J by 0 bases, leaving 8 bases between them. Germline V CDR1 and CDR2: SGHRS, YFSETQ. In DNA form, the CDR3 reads TGCGCCAGCAGCTTGGAGAGGACTAGCACAGATACGCAGTATTTT. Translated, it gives CASSLERTSTDTQYF.

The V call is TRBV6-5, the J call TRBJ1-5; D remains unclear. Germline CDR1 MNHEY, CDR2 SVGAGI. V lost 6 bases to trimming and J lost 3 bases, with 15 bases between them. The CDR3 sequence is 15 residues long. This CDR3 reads CASSRARAPNQPQHF. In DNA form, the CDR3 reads TGTGCCAGCAGCCGGGCGAGGGCCCCCAATCAGCCCCAGCATTTT.

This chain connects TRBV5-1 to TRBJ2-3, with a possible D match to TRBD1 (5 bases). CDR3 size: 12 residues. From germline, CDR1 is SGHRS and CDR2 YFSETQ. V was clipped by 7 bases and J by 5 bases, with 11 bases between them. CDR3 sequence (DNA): TGCGCCAGCTCAAGGACAAAAGATACGCAGTATTTT. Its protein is CASSRTKDTQYF.

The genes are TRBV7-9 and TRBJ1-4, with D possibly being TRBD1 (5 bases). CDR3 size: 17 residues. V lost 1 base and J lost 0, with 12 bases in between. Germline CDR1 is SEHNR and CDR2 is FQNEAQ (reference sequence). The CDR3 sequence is CASSLGVGTATNEKLFF. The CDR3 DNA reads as TGTGCCAGCAGCTTAGGTGTAGGGACCGCAACTAATGAAAAACTGTTTTTT.

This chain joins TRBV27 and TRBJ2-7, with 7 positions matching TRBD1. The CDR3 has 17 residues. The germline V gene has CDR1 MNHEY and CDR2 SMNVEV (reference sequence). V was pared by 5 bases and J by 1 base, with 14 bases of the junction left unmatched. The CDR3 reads CASSRSAGGAGSYEQYF. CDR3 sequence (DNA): TGTGCCAGCAGTCGCTCAGCAGGGGGTGCAGGATCCTACGAGCAGTACTTC.

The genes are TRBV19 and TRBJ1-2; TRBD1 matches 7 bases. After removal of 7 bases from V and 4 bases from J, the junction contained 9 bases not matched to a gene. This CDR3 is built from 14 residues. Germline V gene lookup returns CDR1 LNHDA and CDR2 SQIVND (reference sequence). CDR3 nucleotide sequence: TGTGCCAGTACTGACAGGGCGAAGCTCTATGGCTACACCTTC. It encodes CASTDRAKLYGYTF.

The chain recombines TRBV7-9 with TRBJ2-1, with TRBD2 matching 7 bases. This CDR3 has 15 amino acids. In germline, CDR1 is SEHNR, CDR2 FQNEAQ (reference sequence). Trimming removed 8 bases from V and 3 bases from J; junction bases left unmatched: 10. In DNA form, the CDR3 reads TGTGCCAGCCTTGGGGGGGAAGGGCTCTACAATGAGCAGTTCTTC. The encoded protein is CASLGGEGLYNEQFF.

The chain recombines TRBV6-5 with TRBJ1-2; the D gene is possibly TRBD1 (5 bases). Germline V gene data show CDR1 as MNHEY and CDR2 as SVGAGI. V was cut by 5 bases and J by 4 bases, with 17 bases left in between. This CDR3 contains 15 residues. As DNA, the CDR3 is TGTGCCAGCAGTCGACTCGGGGGATCGACCTATGGCTACACCTTC. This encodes CASSRLGGSTYGYTF.

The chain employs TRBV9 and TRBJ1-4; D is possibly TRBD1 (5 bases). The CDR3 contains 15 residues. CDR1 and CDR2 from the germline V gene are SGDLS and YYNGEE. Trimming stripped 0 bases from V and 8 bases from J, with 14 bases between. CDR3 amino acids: CASSVDWGRLEKLFF. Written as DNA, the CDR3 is TGTGCCAGCAGCGTAGATTGGGGGAGGCTCGAAAAACTGTTTTTT.

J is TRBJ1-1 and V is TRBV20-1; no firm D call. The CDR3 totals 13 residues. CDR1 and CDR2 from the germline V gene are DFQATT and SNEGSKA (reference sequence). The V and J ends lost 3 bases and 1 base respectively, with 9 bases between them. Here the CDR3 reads CSASKQQNTEAFF. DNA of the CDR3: TGCAGTGCTAGTAAACAGCAGAACACTGAAGCTTTCTTT.

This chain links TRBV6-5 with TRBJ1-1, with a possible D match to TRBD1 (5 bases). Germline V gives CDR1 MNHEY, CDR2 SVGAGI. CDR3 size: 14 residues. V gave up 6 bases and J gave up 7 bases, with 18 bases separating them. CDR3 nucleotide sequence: TGTGCCAGCAGCCCACCCGGGACGGAACTTGAAGCTTTCTTT. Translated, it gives CASSPPGTELEAFF.

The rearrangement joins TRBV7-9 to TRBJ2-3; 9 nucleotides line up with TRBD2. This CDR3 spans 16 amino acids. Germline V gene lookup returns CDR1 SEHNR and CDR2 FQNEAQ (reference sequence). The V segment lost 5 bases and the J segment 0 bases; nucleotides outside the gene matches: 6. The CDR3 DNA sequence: TGTGCCAGCAGCGCTATAGCGGGGGCTAGCACAGATACGCAGTATTTT. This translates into CASSAIAGASTDTQYF.

CDR3 sequence reads: CASSPKLGVGELFF. The DNA for the CDR3 is TGTGCCAGCTCACCCAAACTAGGCGTCGGGGAGCTGTTTTTT. The gene calls are TRBV18 and TRBJ2-2; weak D call: TRBD2 (5 bases). V was shortened by 3 bases and J by 7 bases, with 12 bases between the two germline ends. Germline V CDR1 and CDR2: KGHSH, LQKENI. The CDR3 totals 14 residues.

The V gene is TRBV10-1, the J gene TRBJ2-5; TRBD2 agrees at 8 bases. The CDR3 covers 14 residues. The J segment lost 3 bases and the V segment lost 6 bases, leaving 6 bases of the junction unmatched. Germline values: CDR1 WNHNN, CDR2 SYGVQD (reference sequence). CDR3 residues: CASSNGGVEETQYF. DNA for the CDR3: TGCGCCAGCAGCAACGGGGGGGTTGAAGAGACCCAGTACTTC.

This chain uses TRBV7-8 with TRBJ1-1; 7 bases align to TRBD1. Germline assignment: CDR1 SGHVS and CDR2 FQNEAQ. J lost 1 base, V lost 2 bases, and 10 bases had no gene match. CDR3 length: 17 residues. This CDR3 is CASSLYLGGQTNTEAFF. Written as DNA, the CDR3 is TGTGCCAGCAGCTTATACTTAGGGGGACAGACGAACACTGAAGCTTTCTTT. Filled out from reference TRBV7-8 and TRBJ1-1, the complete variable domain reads GAGVSQSPRYKVAKRGQDVALRCDPISGHVSLFWYQQALGQGPEFLTYFQNEAQLDKSGLPSDRFFAERPEGSVSTLKIQRTQQEDSAVYLCASSLYLGGQTNTEAFFGQGTRLTVV.

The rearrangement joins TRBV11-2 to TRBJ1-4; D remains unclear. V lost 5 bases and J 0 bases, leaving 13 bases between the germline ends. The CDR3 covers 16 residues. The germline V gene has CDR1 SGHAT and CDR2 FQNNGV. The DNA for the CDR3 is TGTGCCAGCAGCCTAATGGGCTCTGCAACTAATGAAAAACTGTTTTTT. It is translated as CASSLMGSATNEKLFF.

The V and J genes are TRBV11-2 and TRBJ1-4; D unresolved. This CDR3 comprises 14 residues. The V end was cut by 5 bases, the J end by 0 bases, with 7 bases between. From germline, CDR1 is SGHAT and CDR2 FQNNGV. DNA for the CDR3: TGTGCCAGCAGCCCACAAACAACTAATGAAAAACTGTTTTTT. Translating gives CASSPQTTNEKLFF.

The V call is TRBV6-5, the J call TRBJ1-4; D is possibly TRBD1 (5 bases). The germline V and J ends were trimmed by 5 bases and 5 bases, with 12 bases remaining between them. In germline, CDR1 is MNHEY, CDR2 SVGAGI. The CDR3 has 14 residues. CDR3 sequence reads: CASSTSAGNEKLFF. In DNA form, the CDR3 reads TGTGCCAGCAGTACGTCCGCAGGGAATGAAAAACTGTTTTTT.

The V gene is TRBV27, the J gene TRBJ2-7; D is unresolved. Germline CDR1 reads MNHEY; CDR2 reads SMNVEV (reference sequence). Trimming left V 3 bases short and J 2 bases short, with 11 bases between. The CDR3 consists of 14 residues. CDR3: CASSLAKTAYEQYF. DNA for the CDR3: TGTGCCAGCAGTTTGGCCAAGACGGCCTACGAGCAGTACTTC.

CDR3 bases: TGTGCCAGCAGTCGGTCGGGGCGCAGGGGAAATGAAAAACTGTTTTTT. This codes for CASSRSGRRGNEKLFF. The V and J genes are TRBV7-6 and TRBJ1-4, with a possible D match to TRBD1 (6 bases). CDR1 is SGHVS and CDR2 is FNYEAQ in the germline V gene. The CDR3 loop spans 16 amino acids. Trimming shortened V by 6 bases and J by 5 bases, and 19 bases separated the two germline ends.

CDR3 region: CASSSAGTGELFF. In DNA form, the CDR3 reads TGTGCCAGCAGTTCAGCGGGGACCGGGGAGCTGTTTTTT. The V call is TRBV27, the J call TRBJ2-2; 7 nucleotides match TRBD2. CDR3 size: 13 residues. V lost 4 bases and J lost 5; bases outside the gene matches: 1. Germline CDR1 is MNHEY and CDR2 is SMNVEV (reference sequence).

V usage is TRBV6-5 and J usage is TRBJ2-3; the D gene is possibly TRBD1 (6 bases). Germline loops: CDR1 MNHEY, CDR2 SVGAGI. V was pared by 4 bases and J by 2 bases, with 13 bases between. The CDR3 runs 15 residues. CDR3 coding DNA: TGTGCCAGCAGTTTCCGGACAGAGACCACAGATACGCAGTATTTT. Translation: CASSFRTETTDTQYF.

The CDR3 sequence: CASSSRFREQYF. CDR3 DNA: TGTGCCAGCAGTAGTAGGTTCCGCGAGCAGTACTTC. This chain uses TRBV6-6 with TRBJ2-7; D remains unclear. The CDR3 has 12 amino acids. With 5 bases removed from V and 6 bases from J, the gap between germline ends came to 11 bases. Germline CDR1 and CDR2: MNHNY and SVGAGI (reference sequence).

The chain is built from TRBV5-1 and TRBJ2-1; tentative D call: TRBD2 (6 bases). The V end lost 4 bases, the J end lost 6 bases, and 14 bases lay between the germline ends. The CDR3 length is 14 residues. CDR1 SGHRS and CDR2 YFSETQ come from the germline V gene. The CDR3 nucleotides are TGCGCCAGCAGCGTCGTAGGAGGGGCCAATGAGCAGTTCTTC. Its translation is CASSVVGGANEQFF.

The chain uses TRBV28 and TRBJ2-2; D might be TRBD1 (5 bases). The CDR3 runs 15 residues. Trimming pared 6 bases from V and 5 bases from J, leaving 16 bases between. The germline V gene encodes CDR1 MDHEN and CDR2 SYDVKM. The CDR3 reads CASRPQGLGTGELFF. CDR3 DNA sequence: TGTGCCAGCAGACCGCAGGGCCTGGGGACCGGGGAGCTGTTTTTT.

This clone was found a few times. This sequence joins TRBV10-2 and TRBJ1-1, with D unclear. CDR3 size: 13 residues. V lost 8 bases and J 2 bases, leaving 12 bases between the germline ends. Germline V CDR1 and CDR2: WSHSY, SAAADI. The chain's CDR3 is CASESRSNTEAFF. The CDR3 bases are TGCGCCAGCGAGAGCCGTAGTAACACTGAAGCTTTCTTT.

The CDR3 spells CASSPADGYTF. The CDR3 DNA reads as TGTGCCAGCAGCCCGGCCGATGGCTACACCTTC. The chain is built from TRBV28 and TRBJ1-2; no clear D gene. This CDR3 has 11 amino acids. V was cut by 6 bases and J by 6 bases, with 8 bases left in between. Germline V gives CDR1 MDHEN, CDR2 SYDVKM.